This is a list of T cell receptor beta chains from one sample in a study of cytomegalovirus exposure and HLA in healthy donors. The data were produced by immunoSEQ multiplex PCR, yet TCRdb's version contains in-frame clones alone and is incomplete. The sample shows roughly 59,000 clones, approximately 92% of them seen only once. The material sequenced was PBMCs. The origin of the receptors is a man between 18 and 29 years old in good health and CMV-seropositive. The CDR3 runs from the conserved cysteine through the conserved F or W. D genes are given only for firm matches. Only some rows state a clone size, as once, few, many or a class for expanded clones.

V gene	J gene	D gene	clone size	CDR3 DNA	CDR3 protein
TRBV28	TRBJ1-4	-	-	TGTGCCAGCAGCTCAGGTCAGATATCAAAACTGTTTTTT	CASSSGQISKLFF
TRBV2	TRBJ1-1	TRBD1	-	TGTGCCAGCAGTGAAAGACAGGGGGCCGGGACTGAAGCTTTCTTT	CASSERQGAGTEAFF
TRBV10-1	TRBJ2-7	TRBD1	-	TGCGCCAGCAGTGCATTCGGACAGGGTCGCTACGAGCAGTACTTC	CASSAFGQGRYEQYF
TRBV2	TRBJ1-2	TRBD1	few	TGTGCCAGCAGCGGACAGGACTATGGCTACACCTTC	CASSGQDYGYTF
TRBV4-2	TRBJ1-5	-	-	TGTGCCAGCAGCCAAGATGGACAGTTTAATCAGCCCCAGCATTTT	CASSQDGQFNQPQHF
TRBV12-5	TRBJ2-7	-	-	TGTGCTAGTGGTTTGGGTCTAGCCCACTCCGAGCAGTACTTC	CASGLGLAHSEQYF
TRBV5-1	TRBJ2-7	-	-	TGCGCCAGCAGCTTGGACCTAGCCCTCGACGAGCAGTACTTC	CASSLDLALDEQYF
TRBV4-2	TRBJ2-7	TRBD2	-	TGTGCCAGCAGCCAGGGGACTAGCGACGACGAGCAGTACTTC	CASSQGTSDDEQYF
TRBV29-1	TRBJ2-3	-	-	TGCAGCGTTGCTGGAGCTGCTAGCACAGATACGCAGTATTTT	CSVAGAASTDTQYF
TRBV28	TRBJ2-5	-	once	TGTGCCAGCACCCCCGTCGGGGAGCGAGGGGAGACCCAGTACTTC	CASTPVGERGETQYF
TRBV28	TRBJ2-4	TRBD1	-	TGTGCCAGCAGGACGTTCTTCCGGGACAGGAACATTCAGTACTTC	CASRTFFRDRNIQYF
TRBV6-1	TRBJ2-3	-	-	TGTGCCAGCAGTGGTAGCGCGTTCACAGATACGCAGTATTTT	CASSGSAFTDTQYF
TRBV7-2	TRBJ2-1	-	-	TGTGCCAGCAGCTTTTGGGGGAGGGAGGGGGATGAGCAGTTCTTC	CASSFWGREGDEQFF
TRBV15	TRBJ2-3	TRBD1	-	TGTGCCACCAGCAGAGATCACTACAGGGGGGCAGATACGCAGTATTTT	CATSRDHYRGADTQYF
TRBV28	TRBJ1-5	TRBD1	-	TGTGCCAGCACCAGGGGGCCAAATAGCAATCAGCCCCAGCATTTT	CASTRGPNSNQPQHF
TRBV27	TRBJ1-2	TRBD1	-	TGTGCCAGCAGTCCCGGACAGGGGACAAGTAACTATGGCTACACCTTC	CASSPGQGTSNYGYTF
TRBV29-1	TRBJ2-2	-	-	TGCAGCGTTCGTAAACAGGGTAACACCGGGGAGCTGTTTTTT	CSVRKQGNTGELFF
TRBV12-5	TRBJ2-5	TRBD1	-	TGTGCTAGTGGTTTGGCAGGGGGTGGGGGGACCCAGTACTTC	CASGLAGGGGTQYF
TRBV6-6	TRBJ2-7	TRBD2	once	TGTGCCAGCAGTTACCCCCGGAGCGGGAGGACCTACGAGCAGTACTTC	CASSYPRSGRTYEQYF
TRBV5-1	TRBJ2-1	TRBD2	-	TGCGCCAGCAGCCCGGGCCGGACTAGCGTATACAATGAGCAGTTCTTC	CASSPGRTSVYNEQFF
TRBV5-4	TRBJ2-7	TRBD2	once	TGTGCCAGCAGCCCGGGGGGGACCGCTGCCTACGAGCAGTACTTC	CASSPGGTAAYEQYF
TRBV6-5	TRBJ1-4	-	-	TGTGCCAGCAGAGGGGTGGGGGGTGAAAAACTGTTTTTT	CASRGVGGEKLFF
TRBV5-6	TRBJ2-3	TRBD1	-	TGTGCCAGCAGCTGGTTGAAAGGGACAGGGTTCACAGATACGCAGTATTTT	CASSWLKGTGFTDTQYF
TRBV7-6	TRBJ2-5	-	-	TGTGCCAGCAGCTCTGGGGACGGAGGGGAGACCCAGTACTTC	CASSSGDGGETQYF
TRBV7-9	TRBJ2-7	TRBD2	-	TGTGCCAGCAGCTTAGCATTTGGACTAGCGGGAGCCTACGAGCAGTACTTC	CASSLAFGLAGAYEQYF
TRBV7-2	TRBJ2-7	TRBD2	-	TGTGCCAGCAGCTTAGCCGGGACTAGCTATCCTTACGAGCAGTACTTC	CASSLAGTSYPYEQYF
TRBV6-1	TRBJ2-1	-	-	TGTGCCAGCAGTGATATAGGGGGAGCGGCGAATGAGCAGTTCTTC	CASSDIGGAANEQFF
TRBV9	TRBJ2-2	-	-	TGTGCCAGCAGCGTAGACAGGGAAAACACCGGGGAGCTGTTTTTT	CASSVDRENTGELFF
TRBV27	TRBJ2-1	TRBD2	once	TGTGCCAGCAGTTTATTGGGGACTAGCGGGAGTCGGGATGAGCAGTTCTTC	CASSLLGTSGSRDEQFF
TRBV7-2	TRBJ2-5	-	-	TGTGCCAGCAGCTCGACACTGGAGACCCAGTACTTC	CASSSTLETQYF
TRBV2	TRBJ1-5	-	-	TGTGCCAGCAGCCCGCGGGCGGGAGGCAATCAGCCCCAGCATTTT	CASSPRAGGNQPQHF
TRBV7-2	TRBJ1-3	-	-	TGTGCCAGCAGCTTAGTGGACCGACTACTTAACACCATATATTTT	CASSLVDRLLNTIYF
TRBV6-6	TRBJ1-2	TRBD1	-	TGTGCCAGCAGTTACTTAGCGACAGGGAGCTACACCTTC	CASSYLATGSYTF
TRBV5-1	TRBJ2-3	TRBD1	-	TGCGCCAGCCGACGCCGACAGGGGTCCACAGATACGCAGTATTTT	CASRRRQGSTDTQYF
TRBV7-6	TRBJ2-5	-	-	TGTGCCAGCAGCTTAGCTCCCGGGACTCTAGAGACCCAGTACTTC	CASSLAPGTLETQYF
TRBV11-2	TRBJ2-7	TRBD2	-	TGTGCCAGCAGCTTCGTAGCGGGAGGGCCTAGCTCCTACGAGCAGTACTTC	CASSFVAGGPSSYEQYF
TRBV4-1	TRBJ2-3	-	-	TGCGCCAGCAGCCAAGAGGGTGGGGCGGGACGTCTAGATACGCAGTATTTT	CASSQEGGAGRLDTQYF
TRBV29-1	TRBJ2-7	-	-	TGCAGCACCACCTCTACAGGCTCCTACGAGCAGTACTTC	CSTTSTGSYEQYF
TRBV28	TRBJ1-5	TRBD1	-	TGTGCCAGCAGCGTCAGACAGGGGGGTGGCAATCAGCCCCAGCATTTT	CASSVRQGGGNQPQHF
TRBV27	TRBJ1-1	-	-	TGTGCCAGCAGTTTAGCGACTGTCAGTAGGAGTGGTATTGAAGCTTTCTTT	CASSLATVSRSGIEAFF
TRBV5-1	TRBJ2-7	-	-	TGCGCCAGCAGCTTAGGGGGGGCCTCCTACGAGCAGTACTTC	CASSLGGASYEQYF
TRBV19	TRBJ2-1	TRBD2	-	TGTGCCACTAGCGGGAGCTTCAATGAGCAGTTCTTC	CATSGSFNEQFF
TRBV5-5	TRBJ1-3	TRBD1	-	TGTGCCAGTCGGACAGGGATGAACACCATATATTTT	CASRTGMNTIYF
TRBV19	TRBJ1-2	-	-	TGTGCCAGTAGTATCCCCTCTACAGGGTCGTATGGCTACACCTTC	CASSIPSTGSYGYTF
TRBV4-1	TRBJ2-7	TRBD2	-	TGCGCCAGCAGCCCCCAACTAGCGGGAGGCCCTCAAGGGTACGAGCAGTACTTC	CASSPQLAGGPQGYEQYF
TRBV28	TRBJ2-3	-	-	TGTGCCAGCAACCAGGGTAGGACCACAGATACGCAGTATTTT	CASNQGRTTDTQYF
TRBV5-1	TRBJ2-5	-	-	TGCGCCAGCAGCTTTGGAGGGGTAGACAAAGAGACCCAGTACTTC	CASSFGGVDKETQYF
TRBV28	TRBJ1-5	-	-	TGTGCCAGCAGTTTCTGGGCAGGGGATTTAGGCAATCAGCCCCAGCATTTT	CASSFWAGDLGNQPQHF
TRBV11-2	TRBJ2-7	-	-	TGTGCCAGCAACCAGGGGAGAGCCTCCTACGAGCAGTACTTC	CASNQGRASYEQYF
TRBV7-6	TRBJ2-3	-	-	TGTGCCAGCAGCGACGACTCCCCTGTGGTCCGCACAGATACGCAGTATTTT	CASSDDSPVVRTDTQYF
TRBV28	TRBJ2-1	TRBD1	-	TGTGCCAGCAGTCCCCCTAGACAGGGGGCACGCAATGAGCAGTTCTTC	CASSPPRQGARNEQFF
TRBV5-5	TRBJ2-2	TRBD1	-	TGTGCCAGCAGCGGACCCGGGACAGGGGGGACCGGGGAGCTGTTTTTT	CASSGPGTGGTGELFF
TRBV28	TRBJ1-4	TRBD1	-	TGTGCCAGCAGTTTTCGACAGGGGGCTCCTAATGAAAAACTGTTTTTT	CASSFRQGAPNEKLFF
TRBV30	TRBJ2-7	-	few	TGTGCCTGGAGTGTAAGATGGGGCTTGGGCGACGAGCAGTACTTC	CAWSVRWGLGDEQYF
TRBV7-7	TRBJ2-1	TRBD1	-	TGTGCTAGCAGCTCCGGGACAGGGGGCTACAATGAGCAGTTCTTC	CASSSGTGGYNEQFF
TRBV29-1	TRBJ1-1	-	-	TGCAGCGTTATTACAGGGCTAACTGAAGCTTTCTTT	CSVITGLTEAFF
TRBV28	TRBJ2-5	-	-	TGTGCCAGCACACAGGGTGTGGAGACCCAGTACTTC	CASTQGVETQYF
TRBV5-1	TRBJ2-1	TRBD2	-	TGCGCCAGCAGCTTAGCGGGAGTTAATGTCAATGAGCAGTTCTTC	CASSLAGVNVNEQFF
TRBV2	TRBJ2-3	-	-	TGTGCCAGTCAATCAGGGAAAGATACGCAGTATTTT	CASQSGKDTQYF
TRBV7-8	TRBJ2-3	TRBD2	-	TGTGCCAGCAGCGATCGAGTTAGCGGGAATACAGATACGCAGTATTTT	CASSDRVSGNTDTQYF